One sample yielded the 16 T cell receptor beta chains listed below, sequenced in a study of vaccination and CD4 T cells after COVID-19. Sample treatment: approximately 9-day PBMC culture with coronavirus spike peptide pools or control peptides (ViraFEST assay). The antigens of these receptors remain unknown. With the Oncomine TCR Beta short-read assay, DNA from cultured CD4+ T cells was sequenced. TCRdb redid the calling of the PCR reads with MiXCR, one entry per CDR3 protein. Of approximately 12,000 distinct CDR3 sequences in the sample, more than 55% were seen once. The sample consisted of CD4+ T cells from blood, cultured in vitro. The receptors were sampled from a human donor who had recovered from COVID-19.

The CDR3 coding sequence is TGTGCCAGCAGCGTAGCTTCGTTTGCCGGGAGGAACACCGGGGAGCTGTTTTTT. Protein: CASSVASFAGRNTGELFF. The chain combines TRBV9 with TRBJ2-2, with D perhaps TRBD2 (6 bases). Germline lookup yields CDR1 SGDLS and CDR2 YYNGEE. The CDR3 spans 18 residues. Trimming stripped 0 bases from V and 1 base from J, with 16 bases between.

This clonotype was seen a few times. In DNA form, the CDR3 reads TGTGCCAGCAGTTTCGATCGACTACGCGGGAGGTACGAGCAGTACTTC. Its translation is CASSFDRLRGRYEQYF. V is TRBV28 and J is TRBJ2-7; the match to TRBD2 covers 8 bases. V gave up 3 bases and J gave up 4 bases; unmatched junction bases: 11. The CDR3 consists of 16 residues. Per the germline V gene, CDR1 is MDHEN and CDR2 is SYDVKM.

This clonotype has just a few counts. Germline is not matched at one junction end, which may reflect a read error. The rearrangement joins TRBV7-2 to TRBJ1-2; D is possibly TRBD1 (6 bases). This CDR3 has 15 amino acids. The germline V gene has CDR1 SGHTA and CDR2 FQGNSA. Here the CDR3 DNA reads TGTGCCAGCAGCCCAGACAGGAGCCGGAACTACGGCTACACCTTC. Protein sequence: CASSPDRSRNYGYTF.

The chain couples TRBV6-1 to TRBJ2-5, with TRBD1 matching over 7 bases. V shed 6 bases, J shed 5 bases, and the junction held 9 bases outside the gene matches. The germline V gene has CDR1 MNHNS and CDR2 SASEGT. This CDR3 has 14 residues. Here the CDR3 DNA reads TGTGCCAGCAGCCCCGACAGGGTCTTGGAGACCCAGTACTTC. Its protein is CASSPDRVLETQYF.

This chain links TRBV27 with TRBJ1-2; tentative D call: TRBD1 (6 bases). The CDR3 runs 13 residues. Germline V gene sequence: CDR1 MNHEY, CDR2 SMNVEV (reference sequence). The germline V and J ends were trimmed by 8 bases and 1 base, with 11 bases remaining between them. The CDR3 spells CASRRDNNYGYTF. CDR3 DNA: TGTGCCAGCCGCAGGGACAATAACTATGGCTACACCTTC.

This clonotype has a handful of counts. The chain recombines TRBV15 with TRBJ2-7; D may be TRBD2 (6 bases). The V end lost 6 bases, the J end lost 0 bases, and 15 bases lay between the germline ends. Germline V lookup: CDR1 LNHNV, CDR2 YYDKDF (reference sequence). The CDR3 extends over 15 amino acids. The CDR3 DNA reads TGTGCCACCAGGAGGCTGGCGGGAAACTCCTACGAGCAGTACTTC. Amino acid sequence: CATRRLAGNSYEQYF.

The genes are TRBV7-9 and TRBJ2-3; 7 bases align to TRBD2. J gave up 4 bases and V 4 bases, and 11 bases lay outside the gene matches. The CDR3 has 16 amino acids. Germline CDR1 is SEHNR and CDR2 is FQNEAQ (reference sequence). The CDR3 DNA follows: TGTGCCAGCAGCTCCGATTTCGCGGGAGTTTCAGATACGCAGTATTTT. This sequence encodes CASSSDFAGVSDTQYF.

This clonotype was detected a few times. Here the CDR3 DNA reads TGCAGTGCTAGAGATCCTACAGGAGCCCCCGAAGAGACCCAGTACTTC. Protein product: CSARDPTGAPEETQYF. V gene TRBV20-1 combines with J gene TRBJ2-5, with D possibly matching TRBD1 (5 bases). The CDR3 spans 16 residues. Per germline, CDR1 DFQATT and CDR2 SNEGSKA (reference sequence). With 0 bases removed from V and 3 bases from J, the gap between germline ends came to 17 bases.

Only a few counts were recorded for this clonotype. The rearrangement joins TRBV19 to TRBJ2-5, with 8 bases identical to TRBD2. Germline V gene lookup returns CDR1 LNHDA and CDR2 SQIVND (reference sequence). This CDR3 spans 17 amino acids. J gave up 5 bases and V 5 bases, and 16 bases lay outside the gene matches. The CDR3 nucleotides read TGTGCCAGTAGTCTTAAGCGGGAGAACTTCATCCGGGAGACCCAGTACTTC. It specifies CASSLKRENFIRETQYF.

This clonotype appeared a few times. J is TRBJ1-6 and V is TRBV5-4; possibly TRBD1 for D (6 bases). Trimming pared 3 bases from V and 10 bases from J, leaving 14 bases between. The CDR3 runs 14 residues. Germline CDR1 SGHNT, CDR2 YYREEE (reference sequence). This chain's CDR3 is CASSSQGLRSPLHF. CDR3 nucleotide sequence: TGTGCCAGCAGCTCCCAGGGGCTAAGGTCACCCCTCCACTTT.

CDR3 sequence (DNA): TGTGCCGGAACCTCGGGACCTCGTGGGGCCAACGTCCTGACTTTC. It encodes CAGTSGPRGANVLTF. The V gene is TRBV2, the J gene TRBJ2-6; possibly TRBD1 or TRBD2 for D (5 bases each). Germline CDR1 SNHLY, CDR2 FYNNEI. The CDR3 sequence is 15 residues long. Trimming took 11 bases from V and 3 from J, leaving 17 bases between them.

This chain joins TRBV6-1 and TRBJ1-2; no clear D gene. CDR3 length equals 12 residues. Germline loops: CDR1 MNHNS, CDR2 SASEGT. With 9 bases removed from V and 8 bases from J, the gap between germline ends came to 16 bases. The CDR3 loop is CASSPVVGGYTF. CDR3 nucleotide sequence: TGTGCCAGTTCTCCGGTCGTAGGGGGCTACACCTTC.

This chain uses TRBV7-8 with TRBJ2-3, with 12 bases matching TRBD2. CDR3 length: 17 residues. In germline, CDR1 is SGHVS, CDR2 FQNEAQ. The V segment lost 4 bases and the J segment 5 bases; nucleotides outside the gene matches: 10. CDR3 nucleotide sequence: TGTGCCAGCAGCTCCTCGACTAGCGGGAGATCGAGAGATACGCAGTATTTT. Translation gives CASSSSTSGRSRDTQYF.

The chain joins TRBV15 to TRBJ2-7, with TRBD2 matching 10 bases. Trimming removed 0 bases from V and 5 bases from J; junction bases left unmatched: 13. This CDR3 spans 18 amino acids. CDR1 and CDR2 from the germline V gene are LNHNV and YYDKDF (reference sequence). The CDR3 DNA follows: TGTGCCACCAGCAGAGATCCCCTTTTGACTAGCGGGTTGAACGAGCAGTACTTC. Amino acids: CATSRDPLLTSGLNEQYF.

This chain uses TRBV28 with TRBJ1-1; the match to TRBD1 covers 8 bases. Per the germline V gene, CDR1 is MDHEN and CDR2 is SYDVKM. The trim removed 2 bases at V and 4 bases at J, leaving 12 bases unmatched. The CDR3 consists of 17 residues. The DNA for the CDR3 is TGTGCCAGCAGTTTACTTGCAGGGGGCGGAAGGGGCACTGAAGCTTTCTTT. Its protein product is CASSLLAGGGRGTEAFF.

This clonotype has more than one count but fewer than ten. The chain employs TRBV10-3 and TRBJ2-3; D ambiguous. This CDR3 is 13 amino acids long. Germline V CDR1 and CDR2: ENHRY, SYGVKD. V dropped 6 bases and J dropped 5 bases, with 12 bases sitting between them. Here the CDR3 reads CAIRKPAGDTQYF. In DNA form, the CDR3 reads TGTGCCATCAGGAAGCCAGCCGGAGATACGCAGTATTTT.